This is a list of T cell receptor beta chains from one sample in a study of T cells in Graves' hyperthyroidism and ophthalmopathy. TCRdb analysed the multiplex PCR reads with MiXCR anew, one entry per CDR3 protein. The repertoire consists of more than 300,000 distinct CDR3 sequences, with more than 12% occurring once and the leading ten covering about 18%. The specimen sequenced was blood. The receptor source for this set is a woman in her 30s with Graves' ophthalmopathy. CDR3s include the opening cysteine and the closing phenylalanine or tryptophan. The order of the fields is V gene, D gene, J gene, clone size, CDR3 protein, CDR3 DNA. D genes are given only for firm matches. Clone size is shown for a subset of rows, as once, few, many or a class of expanded clone.

v_call: TRBV11-2
d_call: .
j_call: TRBJ2-5
clone_size: many
cdr3_aa: CASSFSGAETQYF
cdr3_nt: TGTGCCAGCAGCTTTAGTGGAGCGGAGACCCAGTACTTC

v_call: TRBV6-4
d_call: .
j_call: TRBJ2-1
clone_size: few
cdr3_aa: CASSDSYGSVRDEQFF
cdr3_nt: TGTGCCAGCAGTGACTCGTACGGCTCGGTGCGCGATGAGCAGTTCTTC

v_call: TRBV5-8
d_call: .
j_call: TRBJ1-1
clone_size: few
cdr3_aa: CASSLVLGRVGTEAFF
cdr3_nt: TGTGCCAGCAGCTTGGTCCTCGGCAGGGTAGGAACTGAAGCTTTCTTT

v_call: TRBV3-1
d_call: TRBD1
j_call: TRBJ1-2
clone_size: many
cdr3_aa: CASSQKGGQSNYGYTF
cdr3_nt: TGTGCCAGCAGCCAAAAGGGGGGACAGTCCAACTATGGCTACACCTTC

v_call: TRBV7-8
d_call: .
j_call: TRBJ1-1
clone_size: few
cdr3_aa: CASSLFGGGIWNTEAFF
cdr3_nt: TGTGCCAGCAGCTTATTCGGGGGGGGGATTTGGAACACTGAAGCTTTCTTT

v_call: TRBV7-2
d_call: TRBD2
j_call: TRBJ2-4
clone_size: few
cdr3_aa: CASSLLSGGAGGIQYF
cdr3_nt: TGTGCCAGCAGCTTACTCAGCGGGGGGGCCGGGGGCATTCAGTACTTC

v_call: TRBV12-3/TRBV12-4
d_call: .
j_call: TRBJ2-6
clone_size: .
cdr3_aa: CARSLSGPGANVLTF
cdr3_nt: TGTGCCAGAAGTCTGTCAGGTCCTGGGGCCAACGTCCTGACTTTC

v_call: TRBV20-1
d_call: TRBD1
j_call: TRBJ1-1
clone_size: few
cdr3_aa: CSARGDRSNTEAFF
cdr3_nt: TGCAGTGCTAGAGGGGACAGATCGAACACTGAAGCTTTCTTT

v_call: TRBV20-1
d_call: .
j_call: TRBJ1-4
clone_size: many
cdr3_aa: CSAMGRDGEKLFF
cdr3_nt: TGCAGTGCTATGGGCCGGGACGGGGAAAAACTGTTTTTT

v_call: TRBV5-6
d_call: .
j_call: TRBJ2-4
clone_size: few
cdr3_aa: CASSSRQGLTNIQYF
cdr3_nt: TGTGCCAGCAGCTCGCGACAGGGACTCACAAACATTCAGTACTTC

v_call: TRBV12-3/TRBV12-4
d_call: TRBD1
j_call: TRBJ2-2
clone_size: .
cdr3_aa: CASRTTGLGTGELFF
cdr3_nt: TGTGCCAGCAGGACGACAGGGCTGGGCACCGGGGAGCTGTTTTTT

v_call: TRBV5-5
d_call: .
j_call: TRBJ2-3
clone_size: many
cdr3_aa: CASSLVSVTDTQYF
cdr3_nt: TGTGCCAGCAGCTTGGTCTCGGTCACAGATACGCAGTATTTT

v_call: TRBV24-1
d_call: TRBD1
j_call: TRBJ1-1
clone_size: many
cdr3_aa: CATRTGGEHTEAFF
cdr3_nt: TGTGCCACCCGTACAGGGGGCGAGCACACTGAAGCTTTCTTT

v_call: TRBV6-1
d_call: TRBD1
j_call: TRBJ1-1
clone_size: few
cdr3_aa: CASSQGQTNTEAFF
cdr3_nt: TGTGCCAGCAGCCAGGGACAGACGAACACTGAAGCTTTCTTT

v_call: TRBV11-2
d_call: .
j_call: TRBJ2-7
clone_size: many
cdr3_aa: CASSLSRGAYEQYF
cdr3_nt: TGTGCCAGCAGCTTATCCAGGGGGGCCTACGAGCAGTACTTC

v_call: TRBV6-5
d_call: .
j_call: TRBJ1-5
clone_size: .
cdr3_aa: CASSYVSGASQPQHF
cdr3_nt: TGTGCCAGCAGTTACGTCTCAGGGGCCAGTCAGCCCCAGCATTTT

v_call: TRBV10-3
d_call: .
j_call: TRBJ1-2
clone_size: many
cdr3_aa: CAISEGNYGYTF
cdr3_nt: TGTGCCATCAGTGAGGGGAACTATGGCTACACCTTC

v_call: TRBV15
d_call: .
j_call: TRBJ2-6
clone_size: few
cdr3_aa: CATSAAGAAGANVLTF
cdr3_nt: TGTGCCACCAGCGCCGCAGGGGCGGCTGGGGCCAACGTCCTGACTTTC

v_call: TRBV25-1
d_call: .
j_call: TRBJ2-1
clone_size: .
cdr3_aa: CASSEFGTGSSLACKFF
cdr3_nt: .

v_call: TRBV6-1
d_call: TRBD1
j_call: TRBJ1-5
clone_size: .
cdr3_aa: CASRPGQDVPDSNQPQHF
cdr3_nt: TGTGCCAGCAGACCAGGACAGGACGTACCGGATAGCAATCAGCCCCAGCATTTT

v_call: TRBV4-2
d_call: .
j_call: TRBJ1-4
clone_size: .
cdr3_aa: CASSQFPSQQRGSEKLFF
cdr3_nt: TGTGCCAGCAGCCAATTTCCATCCCAACAGCGGGGAAGTGAAAAACTGTTTTTT

v_call: TRBV11-2
d_call: .
j_call: TRBJ1-4
clone_size: many
cdr3_aa: CASNRDRGTEKLFF
cdr3_nt: TGTGCCAGTAATCGTGACCGGGGGACTGAAAAACTGTTTTTT

v_call: TRBV28
d_call: TRBD1
j_call: TRBJ2-7
clone_size: many
cdr3_aa: CASSFLGQGYEQYF
cdr3_nt: TGTGCCAGCAGTTTCCTCGGACAGGGCTACGAGCAGTACTTC

v_call: TRBV29-1
d_call: .
j_call: TRBJ2-1
clone_size: many
cdr3_aa: CSVEDGNEQFF
cdr3_nt: TGCAGCGTTGAGGATGGGAATGAGCAGTTCTTC

v_call: TRBV5-1
d_call: .
j_call: TRBJ1-4
clone_size: many
cdr3_aa: CASSLEGVRDEKLFF
cdr3_nt: TGCGCCAGCAGCTTGGAAGGTGTTCGGGATGAAAAACTGTTTTTT

v_call: TRBV29-1
d_call: .
j_call: TRBJ1-1
clone_size: many
cdr3_aa: CSVGTGPDTEAFF
cdr3_nt: TGCAGCGTCGGTACAGGGCCCGACACTGAAGCTTTCTTT

v_call: TRBV9
d_call: TRBD1
j_call: TRBJ1-6
clone_size: .
cdr3_aa: CASSVDRESSYNSPLHF
cdr3_nt: TGTGCCAGCAGCGTGGACAGGGAGAGCTCCTATAATTCACCCCTCCACTTT

v_call: TRBV6-1
d_call: .
j_call: TRBJ2-3
clone_size: many
cdr3_aa: CASSFIQKGDTQYF
cdr3_nt: TGTGCCAGCAGTTTCATTCAAAAAGGCGATACGCAGTATTTT

v_call: TRBV7-9
d_call: .
j_call: TRBJ1-2
clone_size: .
cdr3_aa: CASSATTSRRDYGYTF
cdr3_nt: TGTGCCAGCAGCGCAACGACTTCGCGGCGTGACTATGGCTACACCTTC

v_call: TRBV6-1
d_call: .
j_call: TRBJ2-1
clone_size: many
cdr3_aa: CASSGRAARSWYNEQFF
cdr3_nt: TGTGCCAGCAGCGGCCGGGCCGCCAGGTCGTGGTACAATGAGCAGTTCTTC

v_call: TRBV20-1
d_call: TRBD2
j_call: TRBJ2-3
clone_size: many
cdr3_aa: CSAVQATGGLTSTDTQYF
cdr3_nt: TGCAGTGCTGTCCAGGCCACGGGGGGGCTTACTAGCACAGATACGCAGTATTTT

v_call: TRBV11-2
d_call: .
j_call: TRBJ1-3
clone_size: .
cdr3_aa: CASSSLRPDSGNTIYF
cdr3_nt: TGTGCCAGCAGCTCCCTGAGGCCGGACTCTGGAAACACCATATATTTT

v_call: TRBV3-1
d_call: TRBD1
j_call: TRBJ1-1
clone_size: many
cdr3_aa: CASSYTGTGTEAFF
cdr3_nt: TGTGCCAGCAGTTACACCGGGACAGGAACTGAAGCTTTCTTT

v_call: TRBV3-1
d_call: .
j_call: TRBJ1-1
clone_size: many
cdr3_aa: CASRTRGLNTEAFF
cdr3_nt: TGTGCCAGCAGAACAAGGGGACTCAACACTGAAGCTTTCTTT

v_call: TRBV20-1
d_call: TRBD2
j_call: TRBJ2-5
clone_size: many
cdr3_aa: CSARDLRGLGSETQYF
cdr3_nt: TGCAGTGCTAGAGATCTCCGGGGACTAGGGTCGGAGACCCAGTACTTC

v_call: TRBV12-3/TRBV12-4
d_call: .
j_call: TRBJ2-7
clone_size: many
cdr3_aa: CASRDYLSHEQYF
cdr3_nt: TGTGCCAGCAGAGACTATCTCTCCCACGAGCAGTACTTC

v_call: TRBV10-3
d_call: .
j_call: TRBJ2-7
clone_size: .
cdr3_aa: CASSFQGKGLYF
cdr3_nt: TGTGCCAGCAGTTTCCAGGGAAAAGGGCTGTACTTC

v_call: TRBV28
d_call: .
j_call: TRBJ1-2
clone_size: many
cdr3_aa: CASTLGSGVDYGYTF
cdr3_nt: TGTGCCAGCACTTTAGGTTCAGGGGTGGACTATGGCTACACCTTC

v_call: TRBV7-8
d_call: TRBD1
j_call: TRBJ2-1
clone_size: many
cdr3_aa: CASSLPLRQGGNEQFF
cdr3_nt: TGTGCCAGCAGCTTGCCCCTAAGACAGGGGGGCAATGAGCAGTTCTTC

v_call: TRBV2
d_call: .
j_call: TRBJ2-2
clone_size: many
cdr3_aa: CASGVAGGELFF
cdr3_nt: TGTGCCAGCGGGGTCGCGGGCGGGGAGCTGTTTTTT

v_call: TRBV29-1
d_call: .
j_call: TRBJ2-2
clone_size: few
cdr3_aa: CSVELVNTGELFF
cdr3_nt: TGCAGCGTTGAATTAGTGAACACCGGGGAGCTGTTTTTT

v_call: TRBV7-2
d_call: .
j_call: TRBJ2-3
clone_size: many
cdr3_aa: CASSLDRGLVGTTSTDTQYF
cdr3_nt: TGTGCCAGCAGCTTAGATCGGGGCTTGGTGGGGACAACTAGCACAGATACGCAGTATTTT

v_call: TRBV20-1
d_call: TRBD2
j_call: TRBJ2-3
clone_size: many
cdr3_aa: CSATIRVKLAGFTDTQYF
cdr3_nt: TGCAGTGCTACGATCCGAGTGAAACTAGCGGGGTTCACAGATACGCAGTATTTT

v_call: TRBV7-3
d_call: TRBD1
j_call: TRBJ2-6
clone_size: many
cdr3_aa: CASSLGDRDSPNVLTF
cdr3_nt: TGTGCCAGCAGCTTAGGCGACCGGGACAGTCCCAACGTCCTGACTTTC

v_call: TRBV7-6
d_call: TRBD1
j_call: TRBJ2-1
clone_size: few
cdr3_aa: CASSIGTGTNAYNEQFF
cdr3_nt: TGTGCCAGCAGCATCGGGACAGGGACTAACGCGTACAATGAGCAGTTCTTC

v_call: TRBV5-4
d_call: TRBD1
j_call: TRBJ2-7
clone_size: .
cdr3_aa: CASSQRGTGLRDYEQYF
cdr3_nt: TGTGCCAGCAGCCAAAGAGGGACAGGGTTAAGGGACTACGAGCAGTACTTC

v_call: TRBV6-5
d_call: .
j_call: TRBJ2-5
clone_size: .
cdr3_aa: CASSYSASQETQYF
cdr3_nt: TGTGCCAGCAGTTACTCGGCATCCCAAGAGACCCAGTACTTC

v_call: TRBV12-3/TRBV12-4
d_call: .
j_call: TRBJ1-5
clone_size: many
cdr3_aa: CASTISNQPQHF
cdr3_nt: TGTGCCAGCACCATTAGCAATCAGCCCCAGCATTTT

v_call: TRBV11-2
d_call: TRBD2
j_call: TRBJ2-5
clone_size: many
cdr3_aa: CASSLGRGAGKTQYF
cdr3_nt: TGTGCCAGCAGCTTAGGGCGGGGGGCCGGGAAGACCCAGTACTTC